Below, one T cell receptor (beta chain) is given with its context. Its antigen remains unknown. CDR1 SGHTS and CDR2 YDEGEE come from the germline V gene. Trimming cost V 1 base and J 0 bases, with 5 bases left between them. The CDR3 contains 13 residues. This sample is part of a study of cytomegalovirus exposure and HLA in healthy donors. Study conclusions and caveats: As was reported, the HLA-A and HLA-B alleles of most subjects were accurately predicted from TCR beta sequences. More clonal expansion characterized HLA-associated TCR beta chains than equally common others in a later analysis. V- and J-gene trimming in TCR beta was tied to a missense DCLRE1C variant by an analysis performed later.

PCR involved 60 Vbeta and 13 Jbeta primers. Sequencing was performed with immunoSEQ multiplex PCR; in TCRdb, only in-frame clones are kept and a portion is missing. The repertoire holds fewer than 60,000 clones, with around 67% as singletons. This sequence was found in a woman between 45 and 65 years old in good health and CMV-seropositive. V usage is TRBV5-8 and J usage is TRBJ2-7; D is unclear. Sequencing was performed on PBMCs. CDR3 coding DNA: TGTGCCAGCAGCTTGTTCGTCTCCTACGAGCAGTACTTC. Amino acids: CASSLFVSYEQYF.